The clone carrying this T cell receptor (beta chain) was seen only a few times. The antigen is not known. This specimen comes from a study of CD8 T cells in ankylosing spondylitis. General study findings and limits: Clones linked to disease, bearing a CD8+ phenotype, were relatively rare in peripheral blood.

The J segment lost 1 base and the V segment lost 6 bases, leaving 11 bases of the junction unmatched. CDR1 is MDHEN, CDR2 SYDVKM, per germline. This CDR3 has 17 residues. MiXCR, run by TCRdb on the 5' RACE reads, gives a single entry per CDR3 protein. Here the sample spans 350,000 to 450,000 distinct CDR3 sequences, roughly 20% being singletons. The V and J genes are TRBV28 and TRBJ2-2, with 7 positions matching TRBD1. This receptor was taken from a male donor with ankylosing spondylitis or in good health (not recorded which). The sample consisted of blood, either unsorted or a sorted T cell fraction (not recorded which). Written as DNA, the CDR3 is TGTGCCAGCAGCACAAGCCGACAGGGTTGGAACACCGGGGAGCTGTTTTTT. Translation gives CASSTSRQGWNTGELFF.